Following are 21 T cell receptor beta chains from one sample sequenced in a study of Graves' ophthalmopathy and Graves' hyperthyroidism. From RNA, the CDR3 regions of TCR beta chains were amplified and sequenced. Following a first-round RT-PCR that used HTBI primers, a second-round multiplex PCR was carried out. TCRdb ran MiXCR on the multiplex PCR reads and lists one entry per CDR3 protein. The repertoire consists of about 590,000 distinct CDR3 sequences, with approximately 35% occurring once and the leading ten covering about 4.1%. The material sequenced was peripheral blood or thyroid tissue (not recorded which). All receptors derive from an adult man with Graves' hyperthyroidism.

A few counts support this clonotype. This chain links TRBV7-2 with TRBJ2-5; the D gene is possibly TRBD2 (6 bases). Trimming removed 5 bases from V and 5 bases from J, with 15 bases in between. Germline CDR1 and CDR2: SGHTA and FQGNSA. The CDR3 runs to 14 residues. The CDR3 here is CASSPGSSGETQYF. DNA of the CDR3: TGTGCCAGCAGCCCAGGGTCAAGCGGGGAGACCCAGTACTTC.

This chain connects TRBV7-9 to TRBJ1-4; the D is unclear. CDR3 size: 12 residues. Trimming cost V 1 base and J 8 bases, with 5 bases left between them. Germline CDR1 reads SEHNR; CDR2 reads FQNEAQ (reference sequence). The CDR3 bases are TGTGCCAGCAGCTTAGACACCGAAAAACTGTTTTTT. Translating it yields CASSLDTEKLFF.

Details on this clonotype: Possible read error: a much larger clone is one base away. The chain recombines TRBV20-1 with TRBJ2-2, with D perhaps matching TRBD1 (6 bases). The CDR3 has 14 residues. Germline CDR1 reads DFQATT; CDR2 reads SNEGSKA (reference sequence). Trimming removed 1 base from V and 7 bases from J, with 13 bases in between. CDR3 loop: CSARGQGRIGELFF. Here the CDR3 DNA reads TGCAGTGCTAGAGGGCAGGGGCGCATCGGGGAGCTGTTTTTT.

The chain joins TRBV29-1 to TRBJ2-6, with D possibly being TRBD1 (7 bases). Germline V gene data show CDR1 as SQVTM and CDR2 as ANQGSEA. V lost 7 bases, J lost 0 bases, and 10 bases lay in between. The CDR3 contains 14 residues. CDR3 protein: CSGGTASGANVLTF. The CDR3 DNA reads as TGCAGCGGCGGGACAGCCTCTGGGGCCAACGTCCTGACTTTC. The entire variable domain, with the rest obtained from reference TRBV29-1 and TRBJ2-6, is as follows: SAVISQKPSRDICQRGTSLTIQCQVDSQVTMMFWYRQQPGQSLTLIATANQGSEATYESGFVIDKFPISRPNLTFSTLTVSNMSPEDSSIYLCSGGTASGANVLTFGAGSRLTVL.

The rearrangement links TRBV27 to TRBJ2-5; maybe TRBD2 (5 bases). From germline, CDR1 is MNHEY and CDR2 SMNVEV (reference sequence). Trimming shortened V by 8 bases and J by 4 bases, and 17 bases separated the two germline ends. This CDR3 is 14 amino acids long. CDR3 nucleotide sequence: TGTGCCAGCTGTGTAAGCGGTTTGGGAGAGACCCAGTACTTC. Its translation is CASCVSGLGETQYF.

This clonotype turned up a few times. The chain joins TRBV28 to TRBJ1-2; D unclear. Germline V gene sequence: CDR1 MDHEN, CDR2 SYDVKM. The V end lost 3 bases, the J end lost 2 bases, and 10 bases lay between the germline ends. This CDR3 is 14 amino acids long. The CDR3 DNA is TGTGCCAGCAGTTTGGAGGAAATCAACTATGGCTACACCTTC. The encoded protein is CASSLEEINYGYTF.

The chain combines TRBV12-3 or TRBV12-4 with TRBJ1-4, with D unclear. V was trimmed by 6 bases and J by 10 bases, leaving 9 bases between them. The CDR3 extends over 11 amino acids. The CDR3 spells CASSQDGKLFF. CDR3 coding DNA: TGTGCCAGCAGCCAGGATGGAAAACTGTTTTTT.

The genes are TRBV4-2 and TRBJ1-3, with TRBD1 as a possible D gene (6 bases). Trimming shortened V by 1 base and J by 4 bases, and 11 bases separated the two germline ends. Germline V gives CDR1 LGHNA, CDR2 YNFKEQ. The CDR3 has 15 amino acids. CDR3 DNA sequence: TGTGCCAGCAGCCAAGGAGGGGGTTACGGAAACACCATATATTTT. It specifies CASSQGGGYGNTIYF.

Ten or more counts support this clonotype. V gene TRBV7-8 combines with J gene TRBJ2-7; D is unclear. CDR1 and CDR2 (germline): SGHVS, FQNEAQ. The CDR3 runs 13 residues. V gave up 5 bases and J gave up 6 bases, with 14 bases separating them. This chain's CDR3 is CASSLARASEQYF. CDR3 bases: TGTGCCAGCAGCCTGGCCCGGGCGAGCGAGCAGTACTTC.

This chain connects TRBV29-1 to TRBJ1-2; the D gene is possibly TRBD1 (5 bases). The CDR3 covers 11 residues. CDR1 and CDR2 (germline): SQVTM, ANQGSEA. Trimming pared 8 bases from V and 6 bases from J, leaving 13 bases between. CDR3: CSLGPGNGYTF. DNA for the CDR3: TGCAGCTTGGGACCGGGGAATGGCTACACCTTC.

In this sample, this clonotype turned up many times. The rearrangement joins TRBV2 to TRBJ1-4; the D is unclear. Trimming cost V 11 bases and J 0 bases, with 13 bases left between them. The CDR3 sequence is 14 residues long. Germline lookup yields CDR1 SNHLY and CDR2 FYNNEI. The CDR3: CAASAGATNEKLFF. The CDR3 coding sequence is TGTGCCGCCAGTGCCGGAGCAACTAATGAAAAACTGTTTTTT.

Turning to this clonotype: This likely comes from a read error, as the CDR3 has no conserved phenylalanine or tryptophan at its end. The DNA is omitted, as the CDR3 cannot be located on it reliably, and the CDR3 follows TCRdb's listing. This sequence joins TRBV7-3 and TRBJ2-7; no check of the table's D call, TRBD2, against the DNA was made. Germline V CDR1 and CDR2: SGHTA, FQGTGA. The length of the CDR3 is 18 amino acids, counting both ends. The CDR3 sequence: CASSLAGDCQELLRANHG.

There are many counts of this clonotype. The chain recombines TRBV10-3 with TRBJ2-5; D perhaps matches TRBD2 (6 bases). The germline V gene has CDR1 ENHRY and CDR2 SYGVKD. The CDR3 has 13 residues. V dropped 4 bases and J dropped 5 bases, with 11 bases sitting between them. The CDR3 bases are TGTGCCATCAGTGTGGAGGGTAGGGAGACCCAGTACTTC. Its protein is CAISVEGRETQYF.

J is TRBJ2-6 and V is TRBV15; 8 positions match TRBD2. Trimming cost V 4 bases and J 2 bases; bases outside gene matches: 10. The CDR3 consists of 18 residues. Germline CDR1 is LNHNV and CDR2 is YYDKDF (reference sequence). The CDR3 DNA reads as TGTGCCACCAGCACCTACCCTCTTAGCGGGACTGGGGCCAACGTCCTGACTTTC. It yields the protein CATSTYPLSGTGANVLTF.

In this sample, this clonotype turned up many times. This chain joins TRBV20-1 and TRBJ1-5; D may be TRBD1 (6 bases). V lost 2 bases and J 0 bases, leaving 17 bases between the germline ends. This CDR3 spans 17 amino acids. The germline gives CDR1 DFQATT, CDR2 SNEGSKA (reference sequence). CDR3 nucleotide sequence: TGCAGTGCTAGACCGGGACTGGGGGCATATAGCAATCAGCCCCAGCATTTT. It is translated as CSARPGLGAYSNQPQHF.

A remark on this clonotype: A junction boundary mismatches the germline segment, possibly from a read error. V gene TRBV7-9 combines with J gene TRBJ1-1; possible D gene TRBD1, 5 bases. The germline CDR1 and CDR2 sequences are SEHNR and FQNEAQ (reference sequence). The CDR3 is 14 amino acids. The DNA for the CDR3 is TGTGCCAACAGCCCCCGGGGGTACGGGACTGAAGCTTTCTTT. Its translation: CANSPRGYGTEAFF.

This clonotype was seen at least ten times. This chain joins TRBV19 and TRBJ2-2; 8 nucleotides agree with TRBD1. The CDR3 loop spans 14 amino acids. Trimming took 8 bases from V and 4 from J; bases not matched to a gene: 6. Germline CDR1 and CDR2: LNHDA and SQIVND (reference sequence). As DNA, the CDR3 is TGTGCCAGTTCGGTCAGGGGGCCCACCGGGGAGCTGTTTTTT. It encodes CASSVRGPTGELFF.

This clonotype was detected many times. At one end the junction does not follow the germline gene, possibly because of a read error. This sequence joins TRBV29-1 and TRBJ1-2, with D unclear. The length of the CDR3 is 9 residues. Germline V lookup: CDR1 SQVTM, CDR2 ANQGSEA. The CDR3 DNA reads TGCAGCGTCCCCGACGGCGAGCACTTC. Residues: CSVPDGEHF.

This clonotype was detected a few times. The chain uses TRBV6-6 and TRBJ1-2, with D perhaps TRBD1 (5 bases). Trimming took 5 bases from V and 6 from J, leaving 16 bases between them. CDR3 length: 14 amino acids. CDR1 MNHNY and CDR2 SVGAGI come from the germline V gene (reference sequence). The CDR3 region is CASSLEGSADGYTF. CDR3 nucleotides: TGTGCCAGCAGTCTGGAGGGGAGTGCGGATGGCTACACCTTC.

The chain's CDR3 is CASSQDPGLGETQYF. CDR3 DNA: TGCGCCAGCAGCCAAGATCCGGGACTAGGAGAGACCCAGTACTTC. The chain combines TRBV4-1 with TRBJ2-5, with 8 bases aligning to TRBD2. Trimming removed 0 bases from V and 4 bases from J; junction bases left unmatched: 4. CDR1 is MGHRA and CDR2 is YSYEKL in the germline V gene. The CDR3 has 15 residues.

This chain uses TRBV9 with TRBJ2-5; 12 bases agree with TRBD2. Trimming removed 0 bases from V and 5 bases from J; junction bases left unmatched: 5. The CDR3 spans 16 residues. CDR1 is SGDLS, CDR2 YYNGEE, per germline. The CDR3: CASSVAPSGGVETQYF. DNA of the CDR3: TGTGCCAGCAGCGTAGCACCTAGCGGGGGGGTTGAGACCCAGTACTTC.